Sequencing of this T cell receptor (beta chain) was carried out in a study of T cell responses to AZD1222 COVID-19 vaccine. Overall study findings and caveats: The donor cohort was predominantly white British with a female majority, and clonal diversity may have been underestimated.

The V and J ends lost 0 bases and 7 bases respectively, with 10 bases between them. The CDR3 is 14 residues long. Germline assignment: CDR1 MNHEY and CDR2 SVGAGI. The protocol was immunoSEQ multiplex PCR, while the TCRdb copy is restricted to in-frame clones and leaves out a portion. The sample gives roughly 120,000 clones, roughly 90% of which show up once; approximately 2.5% is in the top ten. On this clone: Its matching antigen is unknown.

The sequence was obtained from an adult in good health. The V gene is TRBV6-5, the J gene TRBJ1-5, with D uncertain. Here the sequenced sample was peripheral blood, taken on day 0 of AZD1222 vaccination. CDR3 DNA: TGTGCCAGCAGTTACTCGTTGGGTCGGCAGCCCCAGCATTTT. Amino acid sequence: CASSYSLGRQPQHF.